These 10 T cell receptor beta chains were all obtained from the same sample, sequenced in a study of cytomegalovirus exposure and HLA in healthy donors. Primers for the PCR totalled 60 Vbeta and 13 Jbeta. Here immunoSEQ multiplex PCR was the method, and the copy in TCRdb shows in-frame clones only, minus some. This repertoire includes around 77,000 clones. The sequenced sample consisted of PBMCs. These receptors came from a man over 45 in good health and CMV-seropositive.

CDR3 DNA sequence: TGCGCCAGCAGCGTGACAGGGTCGAACACCGGGGAGCTGTTTTTT. This encodes CASSVTGSNTGELFF. The rearrangement joins TRBV5-1 to TRBJ2-2; 7 bases match TRBD1. CDR3 length: 15 amino acids. The trim removed 4 bases at V and 0 bases at J, leaving 3 bases unmatched. Germline V lookup: CDR1 SGHRS, CDR2 YFSETQ.

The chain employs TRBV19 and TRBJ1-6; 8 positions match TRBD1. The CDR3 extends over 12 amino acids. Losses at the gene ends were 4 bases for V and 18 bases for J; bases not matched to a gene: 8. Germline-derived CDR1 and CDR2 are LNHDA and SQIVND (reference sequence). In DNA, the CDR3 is TGTGCCAGTAGTAAGGAGGACAGGGCGACCCACTTT. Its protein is CASSKEDRATHF.

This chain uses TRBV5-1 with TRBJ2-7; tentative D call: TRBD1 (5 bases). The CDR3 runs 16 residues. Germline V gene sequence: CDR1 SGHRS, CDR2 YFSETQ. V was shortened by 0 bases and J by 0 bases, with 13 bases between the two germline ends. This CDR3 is CASSLGLTVNSYEQYF. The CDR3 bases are TGCGCCAGCAGCTTGGGGCTGACAGTGAACTCCTACGAGCAGTACTTC.

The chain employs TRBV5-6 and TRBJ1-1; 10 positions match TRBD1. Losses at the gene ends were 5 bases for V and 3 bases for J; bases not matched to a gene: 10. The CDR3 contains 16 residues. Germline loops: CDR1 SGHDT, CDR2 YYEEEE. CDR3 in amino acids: CASSPGTGEMDTEAFF. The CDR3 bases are TGTGCCAGCAGTCCCGGGACAGGGGAGATGGACACTGAAGCTTTCTTT.

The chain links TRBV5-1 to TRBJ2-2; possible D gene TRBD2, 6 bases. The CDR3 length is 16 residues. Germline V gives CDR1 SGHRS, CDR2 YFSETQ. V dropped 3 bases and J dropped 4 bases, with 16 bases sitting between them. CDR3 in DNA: TGCGCCAGCAGCTCCCTCGAACTAGCCCGCACCGGGGAGCTGTTTTTT. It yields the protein CASSSLELARTGELFF.

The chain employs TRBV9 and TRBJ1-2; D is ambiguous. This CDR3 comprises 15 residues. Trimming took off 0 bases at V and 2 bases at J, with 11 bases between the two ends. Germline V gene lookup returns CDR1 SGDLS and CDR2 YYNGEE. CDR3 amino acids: CASSVVNAMNYGYTF. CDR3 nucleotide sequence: TGTGCCAGCAGCGTAGTGAATGCGATGAACTATGGCTACACCTTC.

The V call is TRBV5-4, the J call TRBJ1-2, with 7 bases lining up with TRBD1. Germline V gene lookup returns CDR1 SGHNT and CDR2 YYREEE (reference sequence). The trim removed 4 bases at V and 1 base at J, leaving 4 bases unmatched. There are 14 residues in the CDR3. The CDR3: CASSRGQDNYGYTF. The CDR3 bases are TGTGCCAGCAGCCGCGGACAGGATAACTATGGCTACACCTTC.

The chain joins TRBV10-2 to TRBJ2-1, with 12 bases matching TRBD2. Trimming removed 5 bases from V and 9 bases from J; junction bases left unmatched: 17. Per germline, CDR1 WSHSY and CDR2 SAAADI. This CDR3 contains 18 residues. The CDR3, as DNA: TGCGCCAGCAGTTGGCCTAGCGGGGGGGCAAGAGGACTCGGTGAGCAGTTCTTC. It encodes CASSWPSGGARGLGEQFF.

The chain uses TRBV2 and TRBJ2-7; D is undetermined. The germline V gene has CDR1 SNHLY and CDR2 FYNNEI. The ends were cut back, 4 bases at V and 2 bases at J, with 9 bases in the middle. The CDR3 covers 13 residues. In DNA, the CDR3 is TGTGCCAGCAGTGCCGACGGAGCCTACGAGCAGTACGTC. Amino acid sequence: CASSADGAYEQYV.

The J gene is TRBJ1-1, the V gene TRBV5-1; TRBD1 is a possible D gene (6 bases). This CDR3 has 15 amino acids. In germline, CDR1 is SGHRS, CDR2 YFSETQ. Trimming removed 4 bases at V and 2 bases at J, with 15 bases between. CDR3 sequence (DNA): TGCGCCAGCAGCCCCGAGGGGGTATTTAACACTGAAGCTTTCTTT. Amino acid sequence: CASSPEGVFNTEAFF.